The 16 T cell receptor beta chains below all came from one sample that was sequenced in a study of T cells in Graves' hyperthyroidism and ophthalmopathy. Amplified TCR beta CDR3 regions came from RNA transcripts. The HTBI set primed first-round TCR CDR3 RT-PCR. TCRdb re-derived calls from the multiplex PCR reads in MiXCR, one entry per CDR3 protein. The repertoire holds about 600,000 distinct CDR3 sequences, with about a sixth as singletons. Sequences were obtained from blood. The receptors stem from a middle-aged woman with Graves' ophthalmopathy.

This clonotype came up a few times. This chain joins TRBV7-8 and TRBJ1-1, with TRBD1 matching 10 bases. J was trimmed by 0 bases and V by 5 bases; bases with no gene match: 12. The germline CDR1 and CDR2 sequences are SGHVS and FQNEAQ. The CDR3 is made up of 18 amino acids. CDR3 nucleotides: TGTGCCAGCAGCCCATGGGGGACAGGGGCGACGATGAACACTGAAGCTTTCTTT. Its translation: CASSPWGTGATMNTEAFF.

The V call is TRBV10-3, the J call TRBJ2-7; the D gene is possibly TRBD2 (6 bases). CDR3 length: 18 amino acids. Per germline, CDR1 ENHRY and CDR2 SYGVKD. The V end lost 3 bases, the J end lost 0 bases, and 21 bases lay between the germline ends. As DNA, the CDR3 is TGTGCCATCAGTGAATCGGAGGGACCCCGAACACTCTCCTACGAGCAGTACTTC. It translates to CAISESEGPRTLSYEQYF.

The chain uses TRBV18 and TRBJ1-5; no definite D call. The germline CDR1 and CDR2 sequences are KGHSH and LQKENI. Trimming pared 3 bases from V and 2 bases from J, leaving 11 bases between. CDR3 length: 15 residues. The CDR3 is CASSPRTPGNQPQHF. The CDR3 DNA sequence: TGTGCCAGCTCACCTCGGACCCCAGGCAATCAGCCCCAGCATTTT.

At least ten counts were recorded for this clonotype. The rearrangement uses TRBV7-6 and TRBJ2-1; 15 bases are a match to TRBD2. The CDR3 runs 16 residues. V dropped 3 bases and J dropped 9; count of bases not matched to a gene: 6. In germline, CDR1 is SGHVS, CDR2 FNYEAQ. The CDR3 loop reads CASSLGLAGGEAEQFF. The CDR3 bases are TGTGCCAGCAGCTTGGGACTAGCGGGGGGCGAAGCTGAGCAGTTCTTC.

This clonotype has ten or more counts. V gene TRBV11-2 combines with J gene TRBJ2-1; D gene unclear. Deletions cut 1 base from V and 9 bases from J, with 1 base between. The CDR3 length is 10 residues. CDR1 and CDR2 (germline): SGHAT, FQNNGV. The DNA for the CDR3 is TGTGCCAGCAGCTTAGTTGAGCAGTTCTTC. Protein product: CASSLVEQFF.

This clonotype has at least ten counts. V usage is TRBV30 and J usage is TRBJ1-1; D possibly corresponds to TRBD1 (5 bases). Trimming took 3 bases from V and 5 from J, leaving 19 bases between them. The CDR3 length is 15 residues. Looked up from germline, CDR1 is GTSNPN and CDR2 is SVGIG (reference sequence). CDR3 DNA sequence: TGTGCCTGGAGGGATTTCGGTGGGGGTTGGACTGAAGCTTTCTTT. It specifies CAWRDFGGGWTEAFF.

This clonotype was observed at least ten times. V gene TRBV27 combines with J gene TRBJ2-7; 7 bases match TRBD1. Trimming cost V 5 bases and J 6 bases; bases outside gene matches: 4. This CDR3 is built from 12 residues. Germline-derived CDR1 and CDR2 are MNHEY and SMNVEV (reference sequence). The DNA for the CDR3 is TGTGCCAGCAGTAGTCCAGGGGGCGAGCAGTACTTC. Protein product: CASSSPGGEQYF.

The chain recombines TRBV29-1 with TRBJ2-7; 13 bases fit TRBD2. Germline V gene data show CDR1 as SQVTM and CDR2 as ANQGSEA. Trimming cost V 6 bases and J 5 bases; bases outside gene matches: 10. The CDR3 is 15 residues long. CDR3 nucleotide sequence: TGCAGCGTAGCGGGGACTAGCGGGACCCTTGACGAGCAGTACTTC. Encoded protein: CSVAGTSGTLDEQYF.

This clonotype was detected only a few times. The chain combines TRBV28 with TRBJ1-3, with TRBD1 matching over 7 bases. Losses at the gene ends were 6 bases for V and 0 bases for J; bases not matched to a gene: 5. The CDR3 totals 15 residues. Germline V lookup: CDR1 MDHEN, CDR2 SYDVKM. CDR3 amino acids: CASRGGTASGNTIYF. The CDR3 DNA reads TGTGCCAGCAGGGGGGGGACAGCCTCTGGAAACACCATATATTTT.

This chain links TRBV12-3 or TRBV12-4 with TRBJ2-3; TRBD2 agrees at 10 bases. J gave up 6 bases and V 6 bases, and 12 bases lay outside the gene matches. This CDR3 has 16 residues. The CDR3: CASRDPLAGEIDTQYF. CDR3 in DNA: TGTGCCAGCAGGGACCCGCTAGCGGGAGAGATTGATACGCAGTATTTT.

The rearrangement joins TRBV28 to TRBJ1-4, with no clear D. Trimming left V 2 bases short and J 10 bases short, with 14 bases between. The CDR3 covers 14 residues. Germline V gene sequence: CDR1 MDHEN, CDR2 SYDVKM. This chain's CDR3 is CASSLGGGHGKLFF. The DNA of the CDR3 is TGTGCCAGCAGTTTAGGTGGAGGGCACGGAAAACTGTTTTTT. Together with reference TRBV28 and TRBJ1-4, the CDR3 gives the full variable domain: DVKVTQSSRYLVKRTGEKVFLECVQDMDHENMFWYRQDPGLGLRLIYFSYDVKMKEKGDIPEGYSVSREKKERFSLILESASTNQTSMYLCASSLGGGHGKLFFGSGTQLSVL.

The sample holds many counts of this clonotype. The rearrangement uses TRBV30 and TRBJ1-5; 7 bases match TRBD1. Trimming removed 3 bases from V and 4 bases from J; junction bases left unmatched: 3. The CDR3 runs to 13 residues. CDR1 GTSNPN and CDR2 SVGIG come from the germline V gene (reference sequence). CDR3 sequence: CAWSGTDNQPQHF. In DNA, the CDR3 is TGTGCCTGGAGCGGGACAGATAATCAGCCCCAGCATTTT.

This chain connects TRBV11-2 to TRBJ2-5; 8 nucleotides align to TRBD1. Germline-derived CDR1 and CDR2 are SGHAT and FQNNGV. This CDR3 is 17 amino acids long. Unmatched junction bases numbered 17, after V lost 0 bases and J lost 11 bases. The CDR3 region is CASSLDAPDRDSFSQYF. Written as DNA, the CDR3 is TGTGCCAGCAGCTTAGATGCCCCGGACAGGGACTCCTTCTCTCAGTACTTC.

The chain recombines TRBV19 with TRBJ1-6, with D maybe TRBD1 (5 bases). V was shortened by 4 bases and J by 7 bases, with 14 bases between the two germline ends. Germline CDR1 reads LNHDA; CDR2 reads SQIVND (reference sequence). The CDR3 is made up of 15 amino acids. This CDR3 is CASSTAAGRNSPLHF. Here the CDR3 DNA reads TGTGCCAGTAGTACGGCGGCAGGGCGAAATTCACCCCTCCACTTT.

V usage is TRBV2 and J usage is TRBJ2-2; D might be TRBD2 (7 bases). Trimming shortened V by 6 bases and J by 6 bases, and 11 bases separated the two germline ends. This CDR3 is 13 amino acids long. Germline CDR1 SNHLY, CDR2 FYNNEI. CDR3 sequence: CASRKGGSGELFF. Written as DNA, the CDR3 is TGTGCCAGCAGAAAGGGGGGGTCCGGGGAGCTGTTTTTT.

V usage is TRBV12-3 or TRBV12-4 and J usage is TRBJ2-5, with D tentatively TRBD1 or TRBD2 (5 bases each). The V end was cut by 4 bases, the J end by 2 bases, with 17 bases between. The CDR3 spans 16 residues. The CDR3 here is CASSSSGTAVQETQYF. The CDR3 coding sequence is TGTGCCAGCAGTTCGTCCGGGACGGCAGTACAAGAGACCCAGTACTTC.